The rows below give T cell receptor beta chains drawn from one sample of a study of T-cell memory formation after mild COVID-19. TCRdb reanalysed the 5' RACE reads using MiXCR and keeps one entry per CDR3 protein. This table has 7,300 or so distinct CDR3 sequences, 50% to 75% appearing once. The sample comprised PBMCs or a T cell subset sorted from them (not recorded which). The receptors were sampled from an adult who had mild COVID-19 (a few samples of this study predate the infection). Cell type and time point are not known. Each CDR3 is given with its conserved first and last residue. Fields, in order: V gene, J gene, clone size, D gene, CDR3 protein, CDR3 DNA. A D gene is named only where the DNA matches it firmly. Clone size is stated in some rows and not others, as once, few, many or a class when expanded.

V: TRBV5-6; J: TRBJ2-1; size: once; D: TRBD2; CDR3: CASSSYLAGGVNEQFF; DNA: TGTGCCAGCAGCTCGTATCTAGCGGGGGGGGTAAATGAGCAGTTCTTC
V: TRBV24-1; J: TRBJ2-3; size: .; D: TRBD2; CDR3: CATSDHRGLAGVSDTQYF; DNA: TGTGCCACCAGTGACCATAGAGGACTAGCGGGGGTGTCAGATACGCAGTATTTT
V: TRBV7-8; J: TRBJ1-2; size: medium-sized; D: .; CDR3: CASSSTGLRSYGYTF; DNA: TGTGCCAGCAGCTCAACAGGGTTAAGATCCTATGGCTACACCTTC
V: TRBV6-5; J: TRBJ2-5; size: few; D: .; CDR3: CASSPMGLETQYF; DNA: TGTGCCAGCAGTCCCATGGGGCTTGAGACCCAGTACTTC
V: TRBV12-3/TRBV12-4; J: TRBJ2-7; size: .; D: TRBD1; CDR3: CASSLGQGIYEQYF; DNA: TGTGCCAGCAGTCTGGGACAGGGGATCTACGAGCAGTACTTC
V: TRBV18; J: TRBJ1-5; size: .; D: TRBD1; CDR3: CASSADRDVNYSNQPQHF; DNA: TGTGCCAGCTCAGCGGACAGGGACGTTAATTATAGCAATCAGCCCCAGCATTTT
V: TRBV21-1; J: TRBJ1-5; size: large; D: .; CDR3: CAILDMHNQPQHF; DNA: TGTGCCATTCTTGACATGCACAATCAGCCCCAGCATTTT
V: TRBV7-9; J: TRBJ2-2; size: .; D: .; CDR3: CASPNTGELFF; DNA: TGTGCCAGCCCGAACACCGGGGAGCTGTTTTTT
V: TRBV5-5; J: TRBJ1-1; size: medium-sized; D: .; CDR3: CASSLHDRSRMNTEAFF; DNA: TGTGCCAGCAGCTTACATGATAGGTCGAGGATGAACACTGAAGCTTTCTTT
V: TRBV5-1; J: TRBJ2-2; size: .; D: .; CDR3: CASSPPGELFF; DNA: TGCGCCAGCAGCCCCCCCGGGGAGCTGTTTTTT
V: TRBV5-1; J: TRBJ2-1; size: medium-sized; D: .; CDR3: CASTPGGAGEQFF; DNA: TGCGCCAGCACTCCCGGCGGGGCCGGTGAGCAGTTCTTC
V: TRBV12-3/TRBV12-4; J: TRBJ2-3; size: .; D: TRBD2; CDR3: CASSFAGGSSSTDTQYF; DNA: TGTGCCAGCAGTTTTGCGGGAGGGTCGTCTAGCACAGATACGCAGTATTTT
V: TRBV12-3/TRBV12-4; J: TRBJ1-2; size: large; D: .; CDR3: CASSPWDGYNYGYTF; DNA: TGTGCCAGCAGCCCCTGGGACGGATATAACTATGGCTACACCTTC
V: TRBV7-9; J: TRBJ2-5; size: .; D: .; CDR3: CASSARPVEEETQYF; DNA: TGTGCCAGCAGCGCCCGCCCCGTGGAGGAAGAGACCCAGTACTTC
V: TRBV6-5; J: TRBJ2-1; size: large; D: TRBD1; CDR3: CASFPSTGQPYNEQFF; DNA: TGTGCCAGTTTCCCCTCTACGGGACAGCCGTACAATGAGCAGTTCTTC
V: TRBV6-1; J: TRBJ2-1; size: medium-sized; D: TRBD2; CDR3: CASTMLGLAGGPGSYNEQFF; DNA: TGTGCCAGCACCATGTTGGGACTAGCGGGGGGGCCGGGATCCTACAATGAGCAGTTCTTC
V: TRBV9; J: TRBJ1-1; size: medium-sized; D: .; CDR3: CASSPGRHTEAFF; DNA: TGTGCCAGCAGCCCCGGACGCCACACTGAAGCTTTCTTT
V: TRBV4-3; J: TRBJ2-7; size: medium-sized; D: TRBD1; CDR3: CASSQVHRGRSYEQYF; DNA: TGCGCCAGCAGCCAAGTCCACAGGGGGCGGTCCTACGAGCAGTACTTC
V: TRBV5-5; J: TRBJ2-5; size: .; D: .; CDR3: CASSLASVRGQETQYF; DNA: TGTGCCAGCAGCTTGGCCAGCGTTAGGGGTCAAGAGACCCAGTACTTC
V: TRBV7-9; J: TRBJ2-3; size: .; D: TRBD2; CDR3: CASTLGTSGRHTQYF; DNA: TGTGCCAGCACCTTGGGGACTAGCGGGAGGCATACGCAGTATTTT
V: TRBV6-5; J: TRBJ2-5; size: .; D: TRBD2; CDR3: CASRRGGALRETQYF; DNA: TGTGCCAGCAGACGCGGGGGAGCACTACGAGAGACCCAGTACTTC
V: TRBV7-9; J: TRBJ2-7; size: .; D: TRBD2; CDR3: CASSHAPGLATYEQYF; DNA: TGTGCCAGCAGCCACGCCCCGGGACTAGCCACCTACGAGCAGTACTTC
V: TRBV5-1; J: TRBJ2-1; size: once; D: TRBD1; CDR3: CASSLGQGYNEQFF; DNA: TGCGCCAGCAGCCTTGGACAGGGATACAATGAGCAGTTCTTC
V: TRBV4-3; J: TRBJ2-1; size: medium-sized; D: .; CDR3: CASSQGVGGHDNEQFF; DNA: TGCGCCAGCAGCCAAGGTGTGGGGGGCCACGACAATGAGCAGTTCTTC
V: TRBV4-1; J: TRBJ2-7; size: .; D: .; CDR3: CASSSLDGQDKQYF; DNA: TGCGCCAGCAGCTCCCTGGACGGTCAGGACAAGCAGTACTTC
V: TRBV7-6; J: TRBJ2-1; size: .; D: TRBD1; CDR3: CASSATGGFGNEQFF; DNA: TGTGCCAGCAGCGCGACAGGGGGGTTTGGGAATGAGCAGTTCTTC
V: TRBV5-1; J: TRBJ1-1; size: medium-sized; D: TRBD1; CDR3: CASRLQTGWNTEAFF; DNA: TGCGCCAGCAGACTCCAGACAGGGTGGAACACTGAAGCTTTCTTT
V: TRBV7-2; J: TRBJ1-3; size: medium-sized; D: .; CDR3: CASSLGWTPFSGNTIYF; DNA: TGTGCCAGCAGCTTAGGGTGGACACCTTTCTCTGGAAACACCATATATTTT
V: TRBV24-1; J: TRBJ2-6; size: medium-sized; D: .; CDR3: CATYEQGSGANVLTF; DNA: TGTGCCACCTACGAACAGGGCTCTGGGGCCAACGTCCTGACTTTC
V: TRBV11-2; J: TRBJ2-1; size: .; D: .; CDR3: CASSLDPSSYNEQFF; DNA: TGTGCCAGCAGCTTGGACCCAAGCTCCTACAATGAGCAGTTCTTC
V: TRBV6-1; J: TRBJ1-2; size: .; D: .; CDR3: CASSEESWLYGYTF; DNA: TGTGCCAGCAGTGAAGAGAGTTGGCTCTATGGCTACACCTTC
V: TRBV7-6; J: TRBJ2-5; size: .; D: .; CDR3: CASSFGNGLQETQYF; DNA: .
V: TRBV29-1; J: TRBJ1-2; size: .; D: TRBD1; CDR3: CSASLPGQGYGYTF; DNA: TGCAGCGCCTCACTCCCGGGACAGGGCTATGGCTACACCTTC
V: TRBV4-1; J: TRBJ2-1; size: .; D: .; CDR3: CASSQAPQKYNEQFF; DNA: TGCGCCAGCAGCCAAGCCCCACAGAAATACAATGAGCAGTTCTTC
V: TRBV20-1; J: TRBJ2-5; size: once; D: .; CDR3: CSASFEGTKTQYF; DNA: TGCAGTGCTAGTTTCGAAGGGACGAAGACCCAGTACTTC
V: TRBV18; J: TRBJ2-5; size: .; D: .; CDR3: CASSPGQGLGQETQYF; DNA: TGTGCCAGCTCACCCGGTCAAGGTCTGGGCCAAGAGACCCAGTACTTC
V: TRBV12-5; J: TRBJ2-2; size: .; D: TRBD1; CDR3: CASGLKLDRAIGELFF; DNA: TGTGCTAGTGGTTTGAAATTGGACAGGGCTATCGGGGAGCTGTTTTTT